One and the same sample provided the 32 T cell receptor beta chains below, sequenced in a study of shared clonotypes between healthy human individuals. Sequencing was performed with immunoSEQ multiplex PCR; in TCRdb, only in-frame clones are kept and a portion is missing. The data show 600,000 to 750,000 clones, 90% seen once. Sequenced: memory CD8+ T cells from PBMCs. The sample's subset: CD45RO+ cells pooled with CCR7-negative TemRA cells. These receptors were taken from a man aged 18 to 30 in good health. Some clones in this sample may be carry-over from other donors' samples.

The chain links TRBV15 to TRBJ2-1; 7 bases map to TRBD1. The trim removed 3 bases at V and 8 bases at J, leaving 4 bases unmatched. This CDR3 is built from 13 residues. Germline CDR1 reads LNHNV; CDR2 reads YYDKDF (reference sequence). The DNA for the CDR3 is TGTGCCACCAGCAGCAAGGGGGCCGATGAGCAGTTCTTC. Translation gives CATSSKGADEQFF.

The chain uses TRBV27 and TRBJ2-2; D gene ambiguous. V was pared by 5 bases and J by 1 base, with 14 bases between. CDR1 is MNHEY, CDR2 SMNVEV, per germline (reference sequence). The CDR3 is 16 amino acids. The CDR3 DNA reads as TGTGCCAGCAGTCCAACAAGGGTTCTGAACACCGGGGAGCTGTTTTTT. Translated: CASSPTRVLNTGELFF.

This chain links TRBV27 with TRBJ2-1; 8 bases align to TRBD2. The CDR3 contains 17 residues. The germline V gene encodes CDR1 MNHEY and CDR2 SMNVEV (reference sequence). V lost 2 bases, J lost 1 base, and 7 bases stayed unmatched. CDR3 sequence: CASSLITPSGSYNEQFF. The CDR3 DNA sequence: TGTGCCAGCAGTTTAATAACGCCTAGCGGGTCCTACAATGAGCAGTTCTTC.

The chain uses TRBV29-1 and TRBJ1-2; D gene unclear. The length of the CDR3 is 14 residues. Germline lookup yields CDR1 SQVTM and CDR2 ANQGSEA. V was pared by 5 bases and J by 2 bases, with 15 bases between. The CDR3, as DNA: TGCAGCGTTTTAGTCCCGGATTTGAACTATGGCTACACCTTC. This translates into CSVLVPDLNYGYTF. The whole variable domain, filled in from reference TRBV29-1 and TRBJ1-2, reads SAVISQKPSRDICQRGTSLTIQCQVDSQVTMMFWYRQQPGQSLTLIATANQGSEATYESGFVIDKFPISRPNLTFSTLTVSNMSPEDSSIYLCSVLVPDLNYGYTFGSGTRLTVV.

The chain combines TRBV7-2 with TRBJ2-7, with 8 bases identical to TRBD1. The germline V gene encodes CDR1 SGHTA and CDR2 FQGNSA. The CDR3 extends over 16 amino acids. Trimming took 4 bases from V and 4 from J; bases not matched to a gene: 12. This CDR3 reads CASSSETGGGIYEQYF. CDR3 in DNA: TGTGCCAGCAGCTCAGAAACAGGGGGAGGCATTTACGAGCAGTACTTC.

This clone was observed a single time. The chain employs TRBV19 and TRBJ1-5; D is undetermined. The CDR3 covers 12 residues. Germline V CDR1 and CDR2: LNHDA, SQIVND (reference sequence). Trimming removed 6 bases at V and 9 bases at J, with 12 bases between. The CDR3 loop is CASSNFRGPQHF. The CDR3 nucleotides are TGTGCCAGTAGCAACTTTCGTGGGCCCCAGCATTTT.

For this clone: The same CDR3 is also encoded by other DNA sequences in this sample. The V and J genes are TRBV27 and TRBJ2-7, with D perhaps matching TRBD1 (5 bases). The CDR3 length is 13 residues. V dropped 3 bases and J dropped 3 bases, with 9 bases sitting between them. Per germline, CDR1 MNHEY and CDR2 SMNVEV (reference sequence). The CDR3 coding sequence is TGTGCCAGCAGTTTGGGGCAGTTCTACGAGCAGTACTTC. Amino acids: CASSLGQFYEQYF.

V gene TRBV13 combines with J gene TRBJ2-7; D is unclear. CDR1 PRHDT and CDR2 FYEKMQ come from the germline V gene (reference sequence). V shed 5 bases and J shed 2 bases, with 13 bases lying between them. This CDR3 has 14 amino acids. The CDR3 region has the DNA TGTGCCAGCAGCCCTCGACTGAAGACCTACGAGCAGTACTTC. Its protein is CASSPRLKTYEQYF. Looking up the rest from reference TRBV13 and TRBJ2-7 gives the full variable domain: AAGVIQSPRHLIKEKRETATLKCYPIPRHDTVYWYQQGPGQDPQFLISFYEKMQSDKGSIPDRFSAQQFSDYHSELNMSSLELGDSALYFCASSPRLKTYEQYFGPGTRLTVT.

The genes are TRBV25-1 and TRBJ1-3; weak D call: TRBD1 (6 bases). V gave up 2 bases and J gave up 2 bases, with 10 bases separating them. The CDR3 is 15 residues long. The germline V gene encodes CDR1 MGHDK and CDR2 SYGVNS. The CDR3 region is CASSEQGPAGNTIYF. CDR3 coding DNA: TGTGCCAGCAGTGAACAGGGGCCGGCTGGAAACACCATATATTTT. Variable domain in full (rest from reference TRBV25-1 and TRBJ1-3): EADIYQTPRYLVIGTGKKITLECSQTMGHDKMYWYQQDPGMELHLIHYSYGVNSTEKGDLSSESTVSRIRTEHFPLTLESARPSHTSQYLCASSEQGPAGNTIYFGEGSWLTVV.

Written as DNA, the CDR3 is TGCGCCAGCAGCCAAGATAGAGGGACAGGGTACCACGAGCAGTACTTC. Translation: CASSQDRGTGYHEQYF. This chain connects TRBV4-1 to TRBJ2-7; 9 bases are shared with TRBD1. The CDR3 spans 16 residues. The ends lost 0 bases at V and 5 bases at J; junction bases unmatched: 8. Germline values: CDR1 MGHRA, CDR2 YSYEKL.

The chain joins TRBV19 to TRBJ2-1, with D possibly being TRBD2 (5 bases). Germline-derived CDR1 and CDR2 are LNHDA and SQIVND (reference sequence). Trimming stripped 7 bases from V and 3 bases from J, with 7 bases between. The CDR3 extends over 12 amino acids. CDR3 DNA: TGTGCCAGTAAGGCGGGCTACAATGAGCAGTTCTTC. Its translation is CASKAGYNEQFF.

The chain uses TRBV7-8 and TRBJ2-1, with 11 bases lining up with TRBD2. From germline, CDR1 is SGHVS and CDR2 FQNEAQ. The CDR3 has 15 residues. V was clipped by 5 bases and J by 4 bases; unmatched bases: 4. CDR3 DNA sequence: TGTGCCAGCAGCCTCCTAGCGGGAGGTTACAATGAGCAGTTCTTC. Translated: CASSLLAGGYNEQFF.

The chain links TRBV7-9 to TRBJ2-1; D may be TRBD2 (6 bases). Germline CDR1 is SEHNR and CDR2 is FQNEAQ (reference sequence). The CDR3 totals 16 residues. V lost 5 bases and J lost 2, with 16 bases in between. Here the CDR3 reads CASSPLAAGPYNEQFF. In DNA, the CDR3 is TGTGCCAGCAGCCCACTAGCAGCAGGCCCCTACAATGAGCAGTTCTTC.

This sequence joins TRBV27 and TRBJ2-7, with D unclear. Germline V CDR1 and CDR2: MNHEY, SMNVEV (reference sequence). V lost 6 bases, J lost 2 bases, and 14 bases lay in between. The length of the CDR3 is 14 residues. CDR3 nucleotides: TGTGCCAGCAGCCCGGAAACCTTCACCTACGAGCAGTACTTC. Amino acid sequence: CASSPETFTYEQYF.

The rearrangement joins TRBV15 to TRBJ1-1; D ambiguous. The CDR3 loop spans 15 amino acids. Germline V gene sequence: CDR1 LNHNV, CDR2 YYDKDF (reference sequence). The V gene lost 0 bases and the J gene lost 7 bases, with 15 bases spanning the gap. The CDR3 DNA is TGTGCCACCAGCAGAGATCGACACCTAGAGGGTGAAGCTTTCTTT. Translating it yields CATSRDRHLEGEAFF.

This sequence joins TRBV9 and TRBJ2-6; perhaps TRBD2 as D (6 bases). Trimming shortened V by 0 bases and J by 0 bases, and 13 bases separated the two germline ends. CDR1 and CDR2 from the germline V gene are SGDLS and YYNGEE. The CDR3 has 18 amino acids. The DNA for the CDR3 is TGTGCCAGCAGCGTAGGGGGACTCTTATCCTCTGGGGCCAACGTCCTGACTTTC. This sequence encodes CASSVGGLLSSGANVLTF. Together with reference TRBV9 and TRBJ2-6, the CDR3 gives the full variable domain: DSGVTQTPKHLITATGQRVTLRCSPRSGDLSVYWYQQSLDQGLQFLIQYYNGEERAKGNILERFSAQQFPDLHSELNLSSLELGDSALYFCASSVGGLLSSGANVLTFGAGSRLTVL.

The V call is TRBV6-1, the J call TRBJ2-7; weak D call: TRBD2 (6 bases). Trimming took 3 bases from V and 0 from J, leaving 12 bases between them. Germline CDR1 is MNHNS and CDR2 is SASEGT. The CDR3 covers 15 residues. The CDR3 sequence: CASSDRGRSSYEQYF. The CDR3 coding sequence is TGTGCCAGCAGTGACCGGGGGAGGAGCTCCTACGAGCAGTACTTC.

The gene calls are TRBV7-3 and TRBJ2-1, with D possibly being TRBD2 (6 bases). CDR1 SGHTA and CDR2 FQGTGA come from the germline V gene. The CDR3 sequence is 15 residues long. The V and J ends lost 10 bases and 0 bases respectively, with 16 bases between them. CDR3 amino acids: CANPSSGSSYNEQFF. In nucleotides, the CDR3 is TGTGCCAATCCAAGTAGCGGTAGCTCCTACAATGAGCAGTTCTTC.

The CDR3 spells CASSADPNTEAFF. The CDR3 region has the DNA TGTGCCAGCAGCGCAGACCCGAACACTGAAGCTTTCTTT. The chain has TRBV5-6 and TRBJ1-1, with no clear D. Germline assignment: CDR1 SGHDT and CDR2 YYEEEE. CDR3 length: 13 residues. Trimming took off 4 bases at V and 1 base at J, with 8 bases between the two ends.

The chain links TRBV19 to TRBJ1-2; D possibly corresponds to TRBD1 (5 bases). The CDR3 is 13 amino acids. V dropped 11 bases and J dropped 6 bases, with 19 bases sitting between them. Germline CDR1 reads LNHDA; CDR2 reads SQIVND (reference sequence). CDR3 region: CAAGGGTGDGYTF. The CDR3 DNA reads TGTGCCGCCGGGGGGGGTACAGGCGATGGCTACACCTTC. The whole variable domain, remainder taken from reference TRBV19 and TRBJ1-2, is DGGITQSPKYLFRKEGQNVTLSCEQNLNHDAMYWYRQDPGQGLRLIYYSQIVNDFQKGDIAEGYSVSREKKESFPLTVTSAQKNPTAFYLCAAGGGTGDGYTFGSGTRLTVV.

V is TRBV4-3 and J is TRBJ1-4; D uncertain. Germline-derived CDR1 and CDR2 are LGHNA and YSLEER. There are 16 residues in the CDR3. The V end lost 0 bases, the J end lost 6 bases, and 14 bases lay between the germline ends. The CDR3 is CASSQDRFPGDEKLFF. In DNA, the CDR3 is TGCGCCAGCAGCCAAGATCGTTTCCCAGGAGATGAAAAACTGTTTTTT.

The chain has TRBV5-4 and TRBJ2-1, with 10 bases fitting TRBD1. Germline V gene lookup returns CDR1 SGHNT and CDR2 YYREEE (reference sequence). With V trimmed by 1 base and J by 4 bases, 11 bases remained unmatched. The CDR3 is made up of 18 amino acids. As DNA, the CDR3 is TGTGCCAGCAGCTTGTGGGGACAGGGGACCTACCCTTACAATGAGCAGTTCTTC. This translates into CASSLWGQGTYPYNEQFF.

The V gene is TRBV19, the J gene TRBJ2-1; possibly TRBD1 for D (6 bases). Trimming left V 6 bases short and J 4 bases short, with 13 bases between. There are 14 residues in the CDR3. Per the germline V gene, CDR1 is LNHDA and CDR2 is SQIVND (reference sequence). The CDR3 bases are TGTGCCAGTAGAGATTGGGGGCCGTACAATGAGCAGTTCTTC. Protein: CASRDWGPYNEQFF. The full variable domain, rest sourced from reference TRBV19 and TRBJ2-1, is DGGITQSPKYLFRKEGQNVTLSCEQNLNHDAMYWYRQDPGQGLRLIYYSQIVNDFQKGDIAEGYSVSREKKESFPLTVTSAQKNPTAFYLCASRDWGPYNEQFFGPGTRLTVL.

The chain links TRBV5-1 to TRBJ2-7; TRBD1 aligns across 11 bases. The V gene end was trimmed by 3 bases and the J gene end by 1 base; junction bases not matched to a gene: 6. Germline values: CDR1 SGHRS, CDR2 YFSETQ. There are 16 residues in the CDR3. The CDR3 region is CASSSRTGGSSYEQYF. The CDR3 DNA is TGCGCCAGCAGCTCTCGGACAGGGGGCTCTTCCTACGAGCAGTACTTC.

The gene calls are TRBV7-9 and TRBJ1-2, with 8 bases lining up with TRBD1. This CDR3 comprises 13 residues. Germline V gene sequence: CDR1 SEHNR, CDR2 FQNEAQ (reference sequence). V gave up 5 bases and J gave up 7 bases; unmatched junction bases: 6. CDR3 protein: CASSAGGAFGYTF. In nucleotides, the CDR3 is TGTGCCAGCAGCGCAGGGGGCGCGTTTGGCTACACCTTC.

This clone was found a few times. Other DNA sequences in the sample encode the same CDR3. This chain uses TRBV29-1 with TRBJ2-7, with 9 bases identical to TRBD1. The germline V gene encodes CDR1 SQVTM and CDR2 ANQGSEA. The CDR3 contains 11 residues. Unmatched junction bases numbered 1, after V lost 6 bases and J lost 4 bases. Here the CDR3 reads CSVDRGYEQYF. The DNA of the CDR3 is TGCAGCGTAGACAGGGGGTACGAGCAGTACTTC.

The chain has TRBV28 and TRBJ2-3; D is undetermined. The CDR3 is 12 amino acids. V dropped 1 base and J dropped 5 bases, with 4 bases sitting between them. Germline loops: CDR1 MDHEN, CDR2 SYDVKM. The CDR3 DNA is TGTGCCAGCAGTTTATACCGAGATACGCAGTATTTT. This sequence encodes CASSLYRDTQYF.

This clone was detected once. This chain joins TRBV4-3 and TRBJ2-1, with 10 positions matching TRBD2. Trimming removed 1 base from V and 6 bases from J; junction bases left unmatched: 9. Germline V lookup: CDR1 LGHNA, CDR2 YSLEER. This CDR3 region has 17 residues. The CDR3 sequence: CASSQVLVSGRPNEQFF. DNA for the CDR3: TGCGCCAGCAGCCAAGTCTTGGTTAGCGGGAGGCCCAATGAGCAGTTCTTC.

V is TRBV10-1 and J is TRBJ2-7, with D hard to call. CDR3 length: 13 residues. Trimming left V 0 bases short and J 4 bases short, with 7 bases between. CDR1 and CDR2 (germline): WNHNN, SYGVQD (reference sequence). CDR3 amino acids: CASSESPRYEQYF. CDR3 in DNA: TGCGCCAGCAGTGAGTCCCCCAGATACGAGCAGTACTTC.

V gene TRBV5-1 combines with J gene TRBJ2-1; possibly TRBD2 for D (5 bases). Per the germline V gene, CDR1 is SGHRS and CDR2 is YFSETQ. CDR3 size: 13 residues. The ends were cut back, 3 bases at V and 7 bases at J, with 11 bases in the middle. The DNA for the CDR3 is TGCGCCAGCAGCTCGGAAGCGGTAAATGAGCAGTTCTTC. Residues: CASSSEAVNEQFF.

The CDR3 protein is CASSLATGATNQPQHF. CDR3 in DNA: TGTGCCAGCAGCTTAGCGACCGGGGCAACAAATCAGCCCCAGCATTTT. The chain carries TRBV7-2 and TRBJ1-5; possible D gene TRBD1, 5 bases. CDR1 is SGHTA, CDR2 FQGNSA, per germline. The ends were cut back, 0 bases at V and 4 bases at J, with 13 bases in the middle. The CDR3 sequence is 16 residues long.

The chain links TRBV20-1 to TRBJ1-2; D might be TRBD1 (6 bases). With 4 bases removed from V and 4 bases from J, the gap between germline ends came to 7 bases. Germline CDR1 is DFQATT and CDR2 is SNEGSKA (reference sequence). CDR3 length: 11 amino acids. The CDR3 sequence is CSAKQGYGYTF. CDR3 bases: TGCAGTGCTAAACAGGGCTATGGCTACACCTTC.